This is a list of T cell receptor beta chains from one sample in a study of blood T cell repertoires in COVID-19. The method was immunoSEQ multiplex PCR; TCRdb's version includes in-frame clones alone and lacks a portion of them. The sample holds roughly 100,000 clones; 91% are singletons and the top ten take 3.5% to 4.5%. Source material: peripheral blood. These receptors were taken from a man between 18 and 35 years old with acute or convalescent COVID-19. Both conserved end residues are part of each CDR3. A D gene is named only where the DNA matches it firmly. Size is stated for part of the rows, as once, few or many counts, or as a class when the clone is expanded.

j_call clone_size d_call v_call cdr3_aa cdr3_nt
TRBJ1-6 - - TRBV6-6 CASSYGQGGSPLHF TGTGCCAGCAGTTACGGGCAGGGTGGTTCACCCCTCCACTTT
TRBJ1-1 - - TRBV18 CASSPLLAGGSDTEAFF TGTGCCAGCTCACCACTATTGGCGGGGGGCAGCGACACTGAAGCTTTCTTT
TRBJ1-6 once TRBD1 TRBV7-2 CASSSTPTGFNSPLHF TGTGCCAGCAGCTCAACTCCGACAGGGTTTAATTCACCCCTCCACTTT
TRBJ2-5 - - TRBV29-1 CSVEGSFQETQYF TGCAGCGTGGAGGGCAGTTTTCAAGAGACCCAGTACTTC
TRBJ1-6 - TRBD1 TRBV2 CASSQQGASGNSPLHF TGTGCCAGCAGTCAACAGGGGGCCTCCGGCAATTCACCCCTCCACTTT
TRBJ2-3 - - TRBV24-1 CATSDPTRESDTQYF TGTGCCACCAGTGATCCGACCCGGGAGTCAGATACGCAGTATTTT
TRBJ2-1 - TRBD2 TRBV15 CATSLRLAGRNEQFF TGTGCCACCAGCCTAAGACTAGCGGGAAGGAATGAGCAGTTCTTC
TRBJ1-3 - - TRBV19 CASSIRSGLNSGNTIYF TGTGCCAGTAGTATACGATCGGGACTCAACTCTGGAAACACCATATATTTT
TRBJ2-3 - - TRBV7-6 CASTKDPGSTDTQYF TGTGCCAGCACGAAGGATCCGGGGAGCACAGATACGCAGTATTTT
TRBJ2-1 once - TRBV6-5 CASSYDSYNEQFF TGTGCCAGCAGTTACGACAGCTACAATGAGCAGTTCTTC
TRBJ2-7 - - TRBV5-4 CASSLEPTPRDEQYF TGTGCCAGCAGCTTGGAGCCGACGCCCCGGGACGAGCAGTACTTC
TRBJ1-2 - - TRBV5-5 CASSQGTSGYTF TGTGCCAGCAGCCAAGGGACTTCTGGCTACACCTTC
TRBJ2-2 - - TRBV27 CASSSHRGGVGELFF TGTGCCAGCAGTAGCCACAGGGGGGGAGTCGGGGAGCTGTTTTTT
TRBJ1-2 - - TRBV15 CATSRDHGDSVYYYPYGYTF TGTGCCACCAGCAGAGATCACGGGGACTCGGTATATTATTACCCCTATGGCTACACCTTC
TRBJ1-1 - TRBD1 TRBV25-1 CASSAGQGGSAFF TGTGCCAGCAGTGCAGGACAGGGCGGTTCGGCTTTCTTT
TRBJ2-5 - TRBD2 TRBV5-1 CASSLGGTNKETQYF TGCGCCAGCAGCTTGGGGGGGACTAACAAAGAGACCCAGTACTTC
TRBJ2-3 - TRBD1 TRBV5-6 CASSPGQGVDTQYF TGTGCCAGCAGCCCGGGACAGGGAGTGGATACGCAGTATTTT
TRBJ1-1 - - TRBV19 CASSVLADRNTEAFF TGTGCCAGTAGTGTGTTGGCTGACAGGAACACTGAAGCTTTCTTT
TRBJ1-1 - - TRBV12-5 CASCGSQNTEAFF TGTGCTAGTTGTGGCAGTCAGAACACTGAAGCTTTCTTT
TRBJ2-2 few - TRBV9 CASSASGTSNTGELFF TGTGCCAGCAGCGCTAGTGGGACTTCGAACACCGGGGAGCTGTTTTTT
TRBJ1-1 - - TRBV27 CASSLERSSRTEAFF TGTGCCAGCAGTTTAGAACGGTCGAGCAGGACTGAAGCTTTCTTT
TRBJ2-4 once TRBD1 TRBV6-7 CATRYRDRDLFGNIQYF TGTGCCACTCGATACCGGGACAGGGACCTATTTGGGAACATTCAGTACTTC
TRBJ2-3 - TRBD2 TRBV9 CASSVSTSGRTDTQYF TGTGCCAGCAGCGTCAGCACTAGCGGGAGAACAGATACGCAGTATTTT
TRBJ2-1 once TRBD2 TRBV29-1 CSVEFLASGTNNEQFF TGCAGCGTTGAATTCTTGGCTAGCGGGACAAACAATGAGCAGTTCTTC
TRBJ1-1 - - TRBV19 CASSIVLSLQNTEAFF TGTGCCAGTAGTATAGTCTTGTCACTGCAGAACACTGAAGCTTTCTTT
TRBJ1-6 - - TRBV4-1 CASSLGNSPLHF TGCGCCAGCAGCCTCGGGAATTCACCCCTCCACTTT
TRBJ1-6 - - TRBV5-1 CASSLGQFDNSPLHF TGCGCCAGCAGCTTGGGGCAGTTCGATAATTCACCCCTCCACTTT
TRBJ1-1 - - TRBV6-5 CASSYSARATNTEAFF TGTGCCAGCAGTTACTCCGCCAGGGCTACAAACACTGAAGCTTTCTTT
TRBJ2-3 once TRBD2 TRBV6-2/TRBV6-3 CASSLGLAGGDTQYF TGTGCCAGCAGTCTCGGACTAGCGGGGGGAGATACGCAGTATTTT
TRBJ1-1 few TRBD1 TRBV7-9 CASSLTGGNTEAFF TGTGCCAGCAGCTTAACAGGGGGGAACACTGAAGCTTTCTTT
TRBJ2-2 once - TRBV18 CASSQRGQNTGELFF TGTGCCAGCTCACAACGGGGACAGAACACCGGGGAGCTGTTTTTT
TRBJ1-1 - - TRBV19 CASTQGVVNTEAFF TGTGCCAGTACCCAAGGAGTGGTGAACACTGAAGCTTTCTTT
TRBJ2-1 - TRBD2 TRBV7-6 CASSHPREAGSYNEQFF TGTGCCAGCAGCCACCCGCGGGAAGCGGGGAGCTACAATGAGCAGTTCTTC
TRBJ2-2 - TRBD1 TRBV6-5 CASSPGQGYTGELFF TGTGCCAGCAGTCCAGGACAGGGGTACACCGGGGAGCTGTTTTTT
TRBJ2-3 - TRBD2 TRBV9 CASSVGKLGTSGDTQYF TGTGCCAGCAGCGTAGGGAAATTGGGGACTAGTGGTGATACGCAGTATTTT
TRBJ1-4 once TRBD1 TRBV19 CASIAGQGNEKLFF TGTGCCAGTATCGCGGGACAGGGAAATGAAAAACTGTTTTTT
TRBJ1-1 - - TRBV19 CASSIRQGNTEAFF TGTGCCAGTAGTATCAGGCAAGGGAACACTGAAGCTTTCTTT
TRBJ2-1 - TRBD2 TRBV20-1 CSASKLAGGWEQFF TGCAGTGCTAGTAAACTAGCGGGAGGTTGGGAGCAGTTCTTC
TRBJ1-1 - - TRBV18 CASSPNRANTEAFF TGTGCCAGCTCACCTAACAGGGCCAACACTGAAGCTTTCTTT
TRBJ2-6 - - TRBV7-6 CASSLQGTSGANVLTF TGTGCCAGCAGCTTACAGGGAACCTCTGGGGCCAACGTCCTGACTTTC
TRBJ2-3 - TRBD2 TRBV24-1 CATSDFWAGADTQYF TGTGCCACCAGTGATTTCTGGGCGGGAGCAGATACGCAGTATTTT
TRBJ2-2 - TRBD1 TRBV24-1 CATSDPQGDGITGELFF TGTGCCACCAGTGATCCTCAGGGGGATGGTATCACCGGGGAGCTGTTTTTT